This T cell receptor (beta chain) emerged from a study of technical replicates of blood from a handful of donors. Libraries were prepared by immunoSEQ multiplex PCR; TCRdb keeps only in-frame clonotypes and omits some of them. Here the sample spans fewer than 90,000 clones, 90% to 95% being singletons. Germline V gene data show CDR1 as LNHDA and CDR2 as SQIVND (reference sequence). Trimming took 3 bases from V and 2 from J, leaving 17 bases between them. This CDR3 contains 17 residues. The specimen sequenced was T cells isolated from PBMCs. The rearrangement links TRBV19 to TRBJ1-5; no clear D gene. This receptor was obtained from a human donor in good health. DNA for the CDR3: TGTGCCAGTAGTATGGTTCCACCCTCGGTGGGCAATCAGCCCCAGCATTTT. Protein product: CASSMVPPSVGNQPQHF.